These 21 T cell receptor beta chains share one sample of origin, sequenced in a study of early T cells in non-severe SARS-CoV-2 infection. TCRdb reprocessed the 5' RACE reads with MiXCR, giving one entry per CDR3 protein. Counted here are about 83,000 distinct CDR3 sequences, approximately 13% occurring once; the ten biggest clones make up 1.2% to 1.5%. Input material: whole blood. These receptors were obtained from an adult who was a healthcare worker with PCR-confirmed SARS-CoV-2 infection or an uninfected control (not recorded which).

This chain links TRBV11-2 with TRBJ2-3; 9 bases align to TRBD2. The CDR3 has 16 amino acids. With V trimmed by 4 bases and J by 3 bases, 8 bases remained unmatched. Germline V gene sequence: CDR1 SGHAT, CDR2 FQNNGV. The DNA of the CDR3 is TGTGCCAGCAGCTCGAAAGCGGGGGGAGGTACAGATACGCAGTATTTT. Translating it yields CASSSKAGGGTDTQYF.

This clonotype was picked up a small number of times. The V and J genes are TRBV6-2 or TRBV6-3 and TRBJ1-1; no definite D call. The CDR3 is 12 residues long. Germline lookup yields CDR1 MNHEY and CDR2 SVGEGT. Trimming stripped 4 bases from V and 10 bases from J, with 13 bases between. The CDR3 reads CASSFRGRGAFF. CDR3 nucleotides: TGTGCCAGCAGTTTCCGTGGTCGCGGAGCTTTCTTT.

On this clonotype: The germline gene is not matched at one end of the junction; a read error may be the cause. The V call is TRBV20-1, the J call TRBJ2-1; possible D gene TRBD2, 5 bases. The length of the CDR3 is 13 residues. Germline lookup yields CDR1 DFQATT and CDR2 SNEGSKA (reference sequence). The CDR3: CSARGTAYNEQFF. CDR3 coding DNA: TGCAGTGCTAGAGGGACTGCCTATAATGAGCAGTTCTTC.

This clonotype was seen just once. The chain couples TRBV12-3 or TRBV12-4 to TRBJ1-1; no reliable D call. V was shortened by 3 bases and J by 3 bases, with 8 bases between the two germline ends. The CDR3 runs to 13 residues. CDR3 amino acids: CASSLARDTEAFF. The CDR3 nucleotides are TGTGCCAGCAGTTTGGCCCGGGACACTGAAGCTTTCTTT.

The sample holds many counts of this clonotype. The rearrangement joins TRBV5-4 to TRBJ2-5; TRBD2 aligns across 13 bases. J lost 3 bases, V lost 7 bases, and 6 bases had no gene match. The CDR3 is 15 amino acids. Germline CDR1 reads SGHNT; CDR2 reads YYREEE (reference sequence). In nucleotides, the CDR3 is TGTGCCAGCCGCCGACTAGCGGGGGGAAAAGAGACCCAGTACTTC. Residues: CASRRLAGGKETQYF.

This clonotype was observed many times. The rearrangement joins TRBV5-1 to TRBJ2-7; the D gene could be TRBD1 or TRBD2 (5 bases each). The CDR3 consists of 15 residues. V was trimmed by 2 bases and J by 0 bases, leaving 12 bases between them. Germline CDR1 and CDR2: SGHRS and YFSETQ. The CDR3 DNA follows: TGCGCCAGCAGCTTACGAGGGGTAGTCTCCTACGAGCAGTACTTC. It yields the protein CASSLRGVVSYEQYF.

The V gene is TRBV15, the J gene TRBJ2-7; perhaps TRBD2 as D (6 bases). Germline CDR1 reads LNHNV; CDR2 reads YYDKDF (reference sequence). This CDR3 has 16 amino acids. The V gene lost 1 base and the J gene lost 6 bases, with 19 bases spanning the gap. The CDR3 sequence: CATSRGGETFSREQYF. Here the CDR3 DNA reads TGTGCCACCAGCAGAGGGGGGGAAACTTTTTCGCGCGAGCAGTACTTC.

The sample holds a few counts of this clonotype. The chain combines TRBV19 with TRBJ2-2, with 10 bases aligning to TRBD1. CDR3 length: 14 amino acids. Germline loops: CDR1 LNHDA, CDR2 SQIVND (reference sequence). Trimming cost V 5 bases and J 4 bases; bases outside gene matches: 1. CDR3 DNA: TGTGCCAGTAGTGACAGGGGGCGCACCGGGGAGCTGTTTTTT. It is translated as CASSDRGRTGELFF.

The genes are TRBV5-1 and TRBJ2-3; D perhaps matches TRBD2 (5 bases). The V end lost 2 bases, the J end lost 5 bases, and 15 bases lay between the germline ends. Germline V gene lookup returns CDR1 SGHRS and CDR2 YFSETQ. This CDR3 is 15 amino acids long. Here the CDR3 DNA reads TGCGCCAGCAGCTTTTCGGGAACAGAGAAAGATACGCAGTATTTT. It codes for CASSFSGTEKDTQYF.

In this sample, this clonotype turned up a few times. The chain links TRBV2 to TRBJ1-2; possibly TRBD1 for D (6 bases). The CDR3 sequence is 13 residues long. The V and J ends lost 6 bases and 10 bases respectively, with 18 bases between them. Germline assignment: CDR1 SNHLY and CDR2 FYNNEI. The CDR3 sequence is CASSRFSTGSYTF. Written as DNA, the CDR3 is TGTGCCAGCAGCCGATTCAGCACAGGGTCCTACACCTTC.

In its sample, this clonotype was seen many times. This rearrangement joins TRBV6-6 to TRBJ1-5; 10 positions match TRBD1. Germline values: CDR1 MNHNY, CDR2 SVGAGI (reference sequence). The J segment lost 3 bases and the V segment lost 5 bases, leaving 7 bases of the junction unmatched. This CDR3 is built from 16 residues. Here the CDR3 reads CASSPGTGAANQPQHF. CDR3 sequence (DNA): TGTGCCAGCAGTCCCGGGACAGGGGCCGCCAATCAGCCCCAGCATTTT.

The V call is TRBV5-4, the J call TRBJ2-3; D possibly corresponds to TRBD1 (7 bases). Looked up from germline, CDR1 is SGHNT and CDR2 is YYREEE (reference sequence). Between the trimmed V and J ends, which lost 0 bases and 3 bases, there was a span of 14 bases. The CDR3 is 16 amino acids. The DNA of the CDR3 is TGTGCCAGCAGCTTGGGAGGGGGCGCGGGGACAGATACGCAGTATTTT. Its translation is CASSLGGGAGTDTQYF.

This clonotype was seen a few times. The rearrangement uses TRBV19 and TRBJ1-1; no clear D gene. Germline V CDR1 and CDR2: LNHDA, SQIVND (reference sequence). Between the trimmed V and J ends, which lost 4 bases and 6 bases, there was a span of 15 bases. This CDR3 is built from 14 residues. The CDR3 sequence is CASSKSPVGPEAFF. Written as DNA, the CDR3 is TGTGCCAGTAGTAAGAGTCCGGTAGGCCCTGAAGCTTTCTTT.

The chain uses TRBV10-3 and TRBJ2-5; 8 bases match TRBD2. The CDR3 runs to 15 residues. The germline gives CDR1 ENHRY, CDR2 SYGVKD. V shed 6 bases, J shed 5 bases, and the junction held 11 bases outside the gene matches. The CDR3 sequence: CAIRTSGGRGETQYF. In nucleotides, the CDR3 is TGTGCCATCAGGACCTCGGGGGGGCGCGGGGAGACCCAGTACTTC.

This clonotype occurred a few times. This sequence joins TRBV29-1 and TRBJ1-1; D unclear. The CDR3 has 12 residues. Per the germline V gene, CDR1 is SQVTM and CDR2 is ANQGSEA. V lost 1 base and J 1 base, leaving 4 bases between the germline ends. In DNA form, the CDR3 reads TGCAGCGTTGAAGGCAGGAACACTGAAGCTTTCTTT. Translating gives CSVEGRNTEAFF. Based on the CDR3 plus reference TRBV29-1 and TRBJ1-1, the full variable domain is SAVISQKPSRDICQRGTSLTIQCQVDSQVTMMFWYRQQPGQSLTLIATANQGSEATYESGFVIDKFPISRPNLTFSTLTVSNMSPEDSSIYLCSVEGRNTEAFFGQGTRLTVV.

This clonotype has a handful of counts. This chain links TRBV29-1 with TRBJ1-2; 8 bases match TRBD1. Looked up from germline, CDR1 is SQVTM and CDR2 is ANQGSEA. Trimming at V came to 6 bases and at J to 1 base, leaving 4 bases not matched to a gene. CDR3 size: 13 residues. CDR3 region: CSVTGQVNYGYTF. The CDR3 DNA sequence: TGCAGCGTCACGGGACAGGTTAACTATGGCTACACCTTC.

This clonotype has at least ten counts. CDR3 loop: CASSEWVNNEQFF. Here the CDR3 DNA reads TGTGCCAGCAGTGAGTGGGTAAACAATGAGCAGTTCTTC. The chain carries TRBV6-6 and TRBJ2-1; D is ambiguous. The germline V and J ends were trimmed by 5 bases and 5 bases, with 10 bases remaining between them. The CDR3 spans 13 residues. Per germline, CDR1 MNHNY and CDR2 SVGAGI (reference sequence).

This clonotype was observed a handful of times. The DNA of the CDR3 is TGTGCCAGCAGCCACGCCCCGTGGGTAGCTCGGAATGAGCAGTTCTTC. Its translation is CASSHAPWVARNEQFF. The V call is TRBV4-2, the J call TRBJ2-1, with D unclear. Germline-derived CDR1 and CDR2 are LGHNA and YNFKEQ. V was shortened by 3 bases and J by 7 bases, with 19 bases between the two germline ends. This CDR3 contains 16 residues.

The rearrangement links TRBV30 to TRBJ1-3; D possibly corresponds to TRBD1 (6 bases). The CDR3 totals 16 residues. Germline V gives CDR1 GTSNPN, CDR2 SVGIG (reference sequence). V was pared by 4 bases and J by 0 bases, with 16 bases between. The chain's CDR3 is CAWTWGGAPSGNTIYF. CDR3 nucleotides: TGTGCCTGGACATGGGGGGGCGCGCCCTCTGGAAACACCATATATTTT.

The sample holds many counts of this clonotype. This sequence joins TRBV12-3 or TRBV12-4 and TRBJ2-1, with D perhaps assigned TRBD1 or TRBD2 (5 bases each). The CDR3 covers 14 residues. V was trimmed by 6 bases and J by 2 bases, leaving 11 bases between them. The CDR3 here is CASSHVGAYNEQFF. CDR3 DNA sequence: TGTGCCAGCAGCCACGTGGGGGCCTACAATGAGCAGTTCTTC.

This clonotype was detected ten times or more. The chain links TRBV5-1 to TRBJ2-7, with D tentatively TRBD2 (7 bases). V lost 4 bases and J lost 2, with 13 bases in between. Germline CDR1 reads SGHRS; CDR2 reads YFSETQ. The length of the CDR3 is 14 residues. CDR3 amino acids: CASSPGGRPYEQYF. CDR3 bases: TGCGCCAGCAGCCCCGGGGGGCGGCCCTACGAGCAGTACTTC.